This T cell receptor beta chain came from a study of T cell responses to AZD1222 COVID-19 vaccine. The CDR3 is made up of 18 amino acids. CDR1 is SGHTA and CDR2 is FQGNSA in the germline V gene. V shed 1 base and J shed 0 bases, with 17 bases lying between them. Sequencing used immunoSEQ multiplex PCR; TCRdb keeps in-frame clones, though not all of them. Altogether 99,000 or so clones are present, 82% being singletons, with the ten largest covering more than 4.5%. Overall study findings and caveats: Dominant at 160-218 and 743-854, vaccine-associated CD4 TCRs also spanned spike. Repertoires were obtained only post-peak T cell response.

Concerning this clone itself: Its target is unknown.

Sample: peripheral blood, taken on day 0 of AZD1222 vaccination. This chain joins TRBV7-2 and TRBJ2-3; possibly TRBD1 or TRBD2 for D (5 bases each). This TCR was sampled from an adult in good health. CDR3 bases: TGTGCCAGCAGCTTAGGAAGGGGACGGACGAGCAGCACAGATACGCAGTATTTT. Its protein product is CASSLGRGRTSSTDTQYF.